Included here is one T cell receptor beta chain sequence, with context. Its antigen remains undetermined. It has no much larger one-base neighbor in the sample; base qualities were not kept. Synthetic TCR analog templates were spiked into each PCR to estimate absolute template abundance from read counts. Using the immunoSEQ assay, TCRbeta CDR3 regions were amplified from genomic DNA with bias-controlled V and J gene primers. Sequencing of rearranged TCRbeta segments was done at approximately 20X coverage. The authors' pipeline ran thus. Clustering was used to correct sequencing errors, and CDR3s were annotated against IMGT so that V, D and J genes could be assigned. Downstream analyses used only productive TCRbeta rearrangements, leaving out any out-of-frame or stop-codon sequences. Clonality was calculated as one minus the Shannon entropy normalized by the log of the number of unique productive sequences. Clones differing between time points or between blood and tumor were identified by Fisher's exact test with Benjamini-Hochberg correction at adjusted p below 0.01. TCRdb obtained this table from immuneACCESS and retained in-frame rearrangements with V and J assigned. These tables miss some clones; where compared with another copy, unresolved V genes account for less than half of the shortfall, and the remainder is unexplained. V and J calls and clone size follow that table, whereas D and trimming were derived from the DNA. The sample has 100,000 to 150,000 clones on record, about 82% of them singletons. The ten largest account for roughly 2.4% of the sample.

The intended sense of this specimen's time point label: peripheral blood 6 weeks after treatment start. The cohort comprised around 31 patients with locally advanced or metastatic urothelial carcinoma treated at Memorial Sloan Kettering on a trial protocol. Peripheral blood mononuclear cells were collected from each patient pretreatment and during treatment, giving between 1 and 8 total time points per patient. The Qiagen DNeasy Blood extraction kit was used to purify genomic DNA from total PBMCs and from tumor samples. PBMCs were collected pretreatment and during treatment, and were isolated and stored as previously described. This record belongs to a study of PD-L1 blockade in urothelial cancer (dated by TCRdb to the late 2010s). Describing the broader study: All patients started therapy in about 2014 and received atezolizumab 1,200 mg intravenously every 3 weeks. Blood samples gave median yields of 141,255 T cells and over 80,000 unique TCRs, along with a median clonality of 0.080. An exploratory multi-omic analysis was conducted of the somatic, immune and clinical correlates of response to PD-L1 blockade with atezolizumab in urothelial cancer. Twenty-five of 29 patients were identified as males with urothelial cancer of bladder origin, and a prior smoking history was reported by 18 of 29 patients. Durable clinical benefit was defined as progression-free survival longer than 6 months, and TCR features were also tested against progression-free and overall survival. An ECOG performance status of 0 or 1 was recorded for the patients, and 0 to 3 prior chemotherapy regimens had been received by the patients. Blood samples were analyzed at two time points: 3 weeks after treatment start (second dose) and 6 weeks after treatment start. Nine patients achieved durable clinical benefit and approximately 20 did not. Pretreatment tumor samples, along with matched peripheral blood collected serially before and after atezolizumab treatment, underwent TCR sequencing. Twenty-nine patients had pretreatment blood TCR-seq, roughly 25 had at least one posttreatment blood collection, and roughly 25 had tumor TCR-seq. In the same patients, pretreatment tumors underwent whole exome sequencing and RNA sequencing in addition to TCR sequencing. Results and caveats for the whole study, not just this receptor: Patients with durable benefit showed greater expansion of tumor-associated TCR clones in peripheral blood 3 weeks after starting treatment (n ≈ 23, p = 0.022). A pretreatment peripheral blood TCR clonality below the median was linked to improved progression-free and overall survival. Because of the small sample size (n ≈ 29) and the many exploratory analyses performed, the results are intended to be regarded as hypothesis-generating.

The CDR3, from cysteine to phenylalanine, totals 13 residues. The retained sequence is limited to the CDR3, 39 bases, with the frame set at the first base. Per the germline V gene, ENHRY is the CDR1 and SYGVKD is the CDR2. V and J lose 4 bases and 4 bases, and a span of 7 bases separates them. The chain links TRBV10-3 with TRBJ1-4, with no reliable assignment of the D segment. Sample: PBMCs, taken around atezolizumab (anti-PD-L1) treatment. This receptor was obtained from a man aged 50-60 years with urothelial cancer. At the DNA level, the sequence is TGTGCCATCAGTGGGCAACATAATGAAAAACTGTTTTTT. Protein translation: CAISGQHNEKLFF.